This is a list of T cell receptor beta chains from one sample in a study of glioma-infiltrating T cells. TCRdb ran MiXCR on the multiplex PCR reads and lists one entry per CDR3 protein. The sample has about 190,000 distinct CDR3 sequences, approximately 30% seen once. The sequencing sample was made of glioma tissue, nonneoplastic brain tissue, or PBMCs (not recorded which). These receptors all come from a human donor with low-grade glioma or glioblastoma, undergoing nonglioma brain surgery, or in good health (not recorded which). Each CDR3 is given with its conserved first and last residue. The D gene is left open where the match is weak. Clone size is shown for a subset of rows, as once, few, many or a class of expanded clone.

size | J | D | V | DNA | CDR3
many | TRBJ1-5 | TRBD1 | TRBV3-1 | TGTGCCAGCAGCCCTGGACAGGCCCGGGGGCCCCAGCATTTT | CASSPGQARGPQHF
many | TRBJ1-6 | - | TRBV3-1 | TGTGCCAGCAGACTTACAGGGAATTCACCCCTCCACTTT | CASRLTGNSPLHF
many | TRBJ1-1 | TRBD1 | TRBV7-2 | TGTGCCAGCAGTTGGACAGGGGCCAGGAACACTGAAGCTTTCTTT | CASSWTGARNTEAFF
- | TRBJ2-3 | - | TRBV5-4 | TGTGCCAGCAGCTTGGACCAACTAGCTTCAGATACGCAGTATTTT | CASSLDQLASDTQYF
many | TRBJ1-5 | TRBD1 | TRBV27 | TGTGCCAGCAGTCACAGGGGTGGACAGCCCCAGCATTTT | CASSHRGGQPQHF
once | TRBJ1-5 | - | TRBV20-1 | TGCAGTGCTAGAAAGGGAGAACAGACCCAGCATTTT | CSARKGEQTQHF
few | TRBJ1-1 | - | TRBV27 | TGTGCCAGCAGTTTAACTCCAGGAGGGGCAGGCGTCGCTGAAGCTTTCTTT | CASSLTPGGAGVAEAFF
many | TRBJ2-5 | TRBD1 | TRBV5-4 | TGTGCCAGCAGCCCGGACAGGGCAGAGACCCAGTACTTC | CASSPDRAETQYF
many | TRBJ2-3 | TRBD2 | TRBV3-1 | TGTGCCAGCAGCCAATTACTAGCGGGAGGTAAAGATACGCAGTATTTT | CASSQLLAGGKDTQYF
many | TRBJ2-1 | - | TRBV4-2 | TGTGCCAGCAGCCCCTTTACCATCAATGAGCAGTTCTTC | CASSPFTINEQFF
many | TRBJ2-3 | TRBD1 | TRBV7-2 | TGTGCCAGCAGCCAGGGGGCAGGGACAGATACGCAGTATTTT | CASSQGAGTDTQYF
- | TRBJ2-7 | TRBD2 | TRBV18 | TGTGCCAGCTCACCAGGGAGTAGCGGGGGCTCCTACGAGCAGTACTTC | CASSPGSSGGSYEQYF
many | TRBJ2-7 | TRBD2 | TRBV3-1 | TGTGCCAGCAGCCGAGGACTAGCGGGAAGCTACGAGCAGTACTTC | CASSRGLAGSYEQYF
- | TRBJ1-3 | - | TRBV19 | TGTGCCAGTAAGGTGGACCTGACCATATATTTT | CASKVDLTIYF
- | TRBJ2-1 | TRBD2 | TRBV27 | TGTGCCAGCAGTCGGGGGACTAGCGGGAGTCTAAGCGAGCAGTTCTTC | CASSRGTSGSLSEQFF
many | TRBJ2-7 | - | TRBV4-3 | TGCGCCAGCAGCCTCTCAGAAGGCCTACTTTACGAGCAGTACTTC | CASSLSEGLLYEQYF
many | TRBJ1-4 | - | TRBV7-8 | TGTGCCAGCAGCAACCAGGGGTTGGGGAAACTGTTTTTT | CASSNQGLGKLFF
many | TRBJ2-5 | TRBD1 | TRBV3-1 | TGTGCCAGCAGCCCGGGACAGGGAGGCGGTGAGACCCAGTACTTC | CASSPGQGGGETQYF
- | TRBJ1-5 | - | TRBV19 | TGTGCCAGTACTACCCAGGGTGATCAGCCCCAGCATTTT | CASTTQGDQPQHF
- | TRBJ2-1 | TRBD1 | TRBV12-3/TRBV12-4 | TGTGCCAGCAGGGCCCCCGGGACAGGGGTCAATGAGCAGTTCTTC | CASRAPGTGVNEQFF
- | TRBJ1-1 | - | TRBV30 | TGTGCCTGGAGGGTGAACACTGAAGCTTTCTTT | CAWRVNTEAFF
many | TRBJ1-4 | - | TRBV7-9 | TGTGCCAGCAGCCGACGGGCCAGTCGAGGTGATGAAAAACTGTTTTTT | CASSRRASRGDEKLFF
- | TRBJ2-2 | - | TRBV27 | TGTGCCAGCTATACTACCAAAACAGCTACCGGGGAGCTGTTTTTT | CASYTTKTATGELFF
many | TRBJ1-2 | - | TRBV27 | TGTGCCAGCAGTTTAGGTGCCACCCCTAACTATGGCTACACCTTC | CASSLGATPNYGYTF
- | TRBJ2-2 | - | TRBV5-1 | TGCGCCAGCAGCTTGGGCAGCGCGCGCCGGGAGCTGTTTTTT | CASSLGSARRELFF
many | TRBJ1-5 | - | TRBV28 | TGTGCCAGCAGCTCAGGGATTCATAGCAATCAGCCCCAGCATTTT | CASSSGIHSNQPQHF
many | TRBJ2-3 | - | TRBV6-6 | TGTGCCAGCAGTTACTCGAATCCCCAGGGAAACACAGATACGCAGTATTTT | CASSYSNPQGNTDTQYF
few | TRBJ2-1 | TRBD2 | TRBV29-1 | TGCAGCGTCGAGAGAGCGGGAGGGCTAGGTGAGCAGTTCTTC | CSVERAGGLGEQFF
many | TRBJ2-7 | - | TRBV29-1 | TGCAGCGTTGAAGATCCTGGACGCGAGCAGTACTTC | CSVEDPGREQYF
many | TRBJ1-1 | TRBD1 | TRBV7-9 | TGTGCCAGCAGCTTAGGGGTAGGGGGCCACACTGAAGCTTTCTTT | CASSLGVGGHTEAFF
many | TRBJ2-3 | - | TRBV6-5 | TGTGCCAGCAGTTACTCGGTAGGGAGCGCAGATACGCAGTATTTT | CASSYSVGSADTQYF
many | TRBJ1-5 | TRBD1 | TRBV28 | TGTGCCAGCAGTCCCGGGACAGGCCTCTATCAGCCCCAGCATTTT | CASSPGTGLYQPQHF
few | TRBJ2-7 | - | TRBV4-1 | TGCGCCAGCAGCCAAGCGCCGACGGCCTCCTACGAGCAGTACTTC | CASSQAPTASYEQYF
- | TRBJ2-7 | - | TRBV27 | TGTGCCAGCAGTTCGCTAACAGGGACCTACGAGGAGTACTTC | CASSSLTGTYEEYF
- | TRBJ2-5 | - | TRBV9 | TGTGCCAGCAGCGCTGGACTATCTCAAGAGACCCAGTACTTC | CASSAGLSQETQYF
few | TRBJ2-3 | TRBD2 | TRBV19 | TGTGCCAGTAGAGGTCGGCCGGGACTAGCGGGAGAAGGCACAGATACGCAGTATTTT | CASRGRPGLAGEGTDTQYF
many | TRBJ1-2 | TRBD1 | TRBV28 | TGTGCCAGCAGACCCGGGACAGCCATTTCGGACTATGGCTACACCTTC | CASRPGTAISDYGYTF
medium-sized | TRBJ1-5 | - | TRBV6-1 | TGTGCCAGCACCATCCGGGTCAATCAGCCCCAGCATTTT | CASTIRVNQPQHF
many | TRBJ2-3 | TRBD2 | TRBV7-9 | TGTGCCAGCAGCTTATTAGCGGGAGGTCCCACAGATACGCAGTATTTT | CASSLLAGGPTDTQYF
- | TRBJ2-1 | TRBD2 | TRBV7-3 | TGTGCCAGCAGCTCCGTCGGGAGGGGGTATGAGCAGTTCTTC | CASSSVGRGYEQFF
few | TRBJ2-1 | TRBD2 | TRBV4-1 | TGCGCCAGCAGCCCGACTAGCGGGAGGGGTGATGAGCAGTTCTTC | CASSPTSGRGDEQFF
few | TRBJ2-7 | TRBD2 | TRBV5-1 | TGCGCCAGCAGCTGGACTAGCGGGACCTACTCCTACGAGCAGTACTTC | CASSWTSGTYSYEQYF
many | TRBJ2-7 | - | TRBV6-2/TRBV6-3 | TGTGCCAGCAGCTCCCCAGGTCTCTCCTACGAGCAGTACTTC | CASSSPGLSYEQYF
many | TRBJ2-7 | - | TRBV20-1 | TGCAGTGCTAGTCTCCCCGATCTCTACGAGCAGTACTTC | CSASLPDLYEQYF
many | TRBJ2-5 | TRBD1 | TRBV29-1 | TGCAGCGTTGCGGGACAGCTCCAAGAGACCCAGTACTTC | CSVAGQLQETQYF
- | TRBJ2-1 | - | TRBV19 | TGTGCCAGTAGTATAGTGTTTTGGGGCCCTCTAGGTGCCTACAATGAGCAGTTCTTC | CASSIVFWGPLGAYNEQFF